This entry features one T cell receptor beta chain sequence. The V gene lost 3 bases and the J gene lost 8 bases, with 14 bases spanning the gap. The CDR3 loop spans 13 amino acids. CDR1 is DFQATT and CDR2 is SNEGSKA in the germline V gene (reference sequence). TCRdb re-called the 5' RACE reads with MiXCR, one entry per CDR3 protein. Among 500,000 to 600,000 distinct CDR3 sequences listed, roughly a fifth were seen once. This sample stems from a study of identical twins. These same data were also listed under a study on T cells expressing NK-cell markers. That work contributes: The study drew TCR beta repertoires from sorted CD3+CD56+NKG2C+, CD3+CD56+NKG2C- and CD3+CD56-NKG2C+ T cells. In several experiments, sorting was confined to alpha-beta TCR T cells through use of an anti-gamma-delta TCR antibody.

This sequence was found in a woman aged 18-30 years in good health. Sequencing was done on a sample of CD4+ T cells sorted from blood. V and J are TRBV20-1 and TRBJ1-5; TRBD1 might be the D (5 bases). The CDR3 DNA sequence: TGCAGTGCTAGGGTCGGACGGGGGGAGCCCCAGCATTTT. Protein product: CSARVGRGEPQHF.